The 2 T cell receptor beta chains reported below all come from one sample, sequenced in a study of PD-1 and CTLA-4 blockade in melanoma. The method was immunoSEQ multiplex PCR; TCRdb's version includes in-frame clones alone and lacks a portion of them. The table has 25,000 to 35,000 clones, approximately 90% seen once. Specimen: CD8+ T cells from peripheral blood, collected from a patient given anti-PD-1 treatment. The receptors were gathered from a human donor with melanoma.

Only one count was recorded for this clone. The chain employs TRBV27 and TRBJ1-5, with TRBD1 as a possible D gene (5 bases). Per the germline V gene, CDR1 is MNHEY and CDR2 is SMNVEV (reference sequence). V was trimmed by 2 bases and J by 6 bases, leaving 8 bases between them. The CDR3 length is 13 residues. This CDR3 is CASSLRGGQPQHF. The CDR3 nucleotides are TGTGCCAGCAGTTTAAGGGGAGGTCAGCCCCAGCATTTT.

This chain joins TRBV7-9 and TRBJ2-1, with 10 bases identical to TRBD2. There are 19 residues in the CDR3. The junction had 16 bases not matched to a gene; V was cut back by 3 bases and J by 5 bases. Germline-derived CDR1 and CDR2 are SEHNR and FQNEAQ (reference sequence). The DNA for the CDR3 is TGTGCCAGCAGCTTTATGGAGGCTAGCGGGAGTGAGTTCAACAATGAGCAGTTCTTC. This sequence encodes CASSFMEASGSEFNNEQFF.